Listed below are T cell receptor beta chains from one sample, sequenced in a study of tumor-infiltrating lymphocytes in primary liver carcinoma. TCRdb called the multiplex PCR reads again in MiXCR, with one record for every CDR3 protein. The sample carries tens of thousands of distinct CDR3 sequences, 72% recorded once. The sample taken for sequencing was liver tumor tissue from sampling region 1. The receptors stem from a man aged 35-49 years with primary liver carcinoma and hepatitis B virus infection. CDR3s include the opening cysteine and the closing phenylalanine or tryptophan.

cdr3_aa cdr3_length j_call v_call
CTSSSSLISGLNPNTEAFF 19 TRBJ1-1 TRBV28
CVSSPWTGRNTEAFF 15 TRBJ1-1 TRBV4-1
CSVRPGLANHDELFF 15 TRBJ2-1 TRBV29-1
CASSHAGTGAYLETQYF 17 TRBJ2-5 TRBV6-5
CASSSRQASNTGELFF 16 TRBJ2-2 TRBV11-2
CASSVTSYEQYF 12 TRBJ2-7 TRBV2
CASSPGGGVRNEQYF 15 TRBJ2-7 TRBV7-2
CAGSSLIGRTTGELFF 16 TRBJ2-2 TRBV6-5
CASSLPGLAGNEQFF 15 TRBJ2-1 TRBV28
CASSPGGGGAASDTEAFF 18 TRBJ1-1 TRBV11-2
CASSLDLRSFYSEQFF 16 TRBJ2-1 TRBV5-1
CSGLPGQGVEQFF 13 TRBJ2-1 TRBV29-1
CASSFDRGTDTQYF 14 TRBJ2-3 TRBV11-2
CASSQDFLTGELFF 14 TRBJ2-2 TRBV4-2
CTSNLRSHYEQYF 13 TRBJ2-7 TRBV11-1
CSAQQATGGKYGYTF 15 TRBJ1-2 TRBV20-1
CAGSKAAGGTYEQYF 15 TRBJ2-7 TRBV7-9
CAINQEPGQGNEQFF 15 TRBJ2-1 TRBV10-3
CVSSRVTAGFSYEQYF 16 TRBJ2-7 TRBV7-6
CASSLVRGDQPQHF 14 TRBJ1-5 TRBV7-6
CSVPGALQGETQYF 14 TRBJ2-5 TRBV29-1
CASSLGPGTGPGAYEQYF 18 TRBJ2-7 TRBV28
CARSQRERVPDTRYF 15 TRBJ2-3 TRBV10-1
CTSSLYPESNTGELFF 16 TRBJ2-2 TRBV12-3/TRBV12-4
CVSSPCSTTLTDTQYF 16 TRBJ2-3 TRBV6-2/TRBV6-3
CAGSSTLAGPYNEQFF 16 TRBJ2-1 TRBV5-1
CAKRGSSTDTQCF 13 TRBJ2-3 TRBV10-3
CASSDGLDSDEQYF 14 TRBJ2-7 TRBV7-8
CASRSLYEQYF 11 TRBJ2-7 TRBV2
CASSSGTSGADIQYF 15 TRBJ2-4 TRBV6-1
CASTWGQVATREQYF 15 TRBJ2-7 TRBV6-8
CATSGYLVGGPYEADTQYF 19 TRBJ2-3 TRBV15
CSVEAPKGADGTGAFF 16 TRBJ1-1 TRBV29-1
CSVNSYNGQFF 11 TRBJ2-1 TRBV29-1
CSARDFIGTGKFYEQYF 17 TRBJ2-7 TRBV20-1
CSNSPSTGGNTIYF 14 TRBJ1-3 TRBV11-2
CVSGLTYGAYEQCF 14 TRBJ2-7 TRBV11-2
CSVHGGSSGNTIYF 14 TRBJ1-3 TRBV29-1
CASSIGDLGETQYF 14 TRBJ2-5 TRBV5-1
CASSLDRGVVRPNTGELFF 19 TRBJ2-2 TRBV11-2
CSVAPEQVTDTQYF 14 TRBJ2-3 TRBV29-1
CASKPGHDFNEQFF 14 TRBJ2-1 TRBV6-4
CASCYGDSNTEAFF 14 TRBJ1-1 TRBV6-5
CASNQEVTYNEQSF 14 TRBJ2-1 TRBV4-1
CVSSDLGTTEQYF 13 TRBJ2-7 TRBV10-3
CASSKLVTGGSFRYEQFF 18 TRBJ2-1 TRBV6-1
CASSLQELSEKLVF 14 TRBJ1-4 TRBV12-3/TRBV12-4
CASSSGRGIGRFF 13 TRBJ2-1 TRBV5-8
CSVEWWETDTQYF 13 TRBJ2-3 TRBV29-1
CASRALPGQGWAFF 14 TRBJ1-1 TRBV6-1